The sequence of this T cell receptor beta chain was determined in a study of shared clonotypes between healthy human individuals. V lost 6 bases, J lost 6 bases, and 4 bases stayed unmatched. Germline values: CDR1 SGHTA, CDR2 FQGNSA. This CDR3 is built from 12 residues. Assay: immunoSEQ multiplex PCR; the TCRdb copy retains only in-frame clones and omits some. The data show approximately 470,000 clones, 70% to 80% seen once. This sequence joins TRBV7-2 and TRBJ1-2; TRBD1 agrees at 7 bases. The TCR comes from a woman aged 40-49 years in good health. Some clones in this sample may be carry-over from other donors' samples. Sequences were obtained from PBMCs. The CDR3 nucleotides are TGTGCCAGCAGTTACAGGGGTGATGGCTACACCTTC. Its protein product is CASSYRGDGYTF.